A single sample is the source of the 21 T cell receptor delta chains below, sequenced in a study of gamma-delta T cells after stem cell transplantation (dated by TCRdb to about 2016). The library was obtained by RT-PCR. Reads for this sample came from an Illumina MiSeq. After TCRdb called clones again from the public reads with CATT, rows with identical DNA were merged. Present in this sample are 6,500 or so delta-chain clones, around 25% of which were seen just once. Of the sample, approximately 18% is held by the ten largest clones. The sample taken for sequencing was gamma-delta T cells. These receptors came from a human donor. It is not recorded whose cells these are; they may come from a transplant donor.

The genes are TRDV1 and TRDJ1; 7 positions match TRDD3. The germline V gene encodes CDR1 TSWWSYY and CDR2 QGS. The CDR3 is made up of 15 amino acids. Unmatched junction bases numbered 5, after V lost 4 bases and J lost 0 bases. CDR3 nucleotides: TGTGCTCTTGGGGCGACGGGGGATTACACCGATAAACTCATCTTT. Protein product: CALGATGDYTDKLIF.

This clone occurred a few times. A read error is likely here: a far larger clone is one base away. The chain has TRDV2 and TRDJ3; 9 bases are a match to TRDD3. V was pared by 1 base and J by 0 bases, with 12 bases of the junction left unmatched. Germline CDR1 and CDR2: GEAIGNYY and EKD. This CDR3 has 21 amino acids. CDR3: CACDTVLGDSSSSWDTRQMFF. DNA of the CDR3: TGTGCCTGTGACACGGTACTGGGGGACTCCTCAAGCTCCTGGGACACCCGACAGATGTTTTTC.

Only a few counts were recorded for this clone. The chain is built from TRDV2 and TRDJ3; 11 nucleotides agree with TRDD3. Germline V gives CDR1 GEAIGNYY, CDR2 EKD. The V segment lost 1 base and the J segment 2 bases; nucleotides outside the gene matches: 12. The CDR3 contains 21 residues. The DNA of the CDR3 is TGTGCCTGTGACACAAGTACTGGGGGATATATGGGAACCTGGGACACCCGACAGATGTTTTTC. It translates to CACDTSTGGYMGTWDTRQMFF.

The chain recombines TRDV2 with TRDJ1; 11 bases map to TRDD3. V shed 3 bases and J 0 bases; nucleotides not matched to a gene: 23. Germline V gene data show CDR1 as GEAIGNYY and CDR2 as EKD. This CDR3 region has 22 residues. The CDR3 is CACDPVDGPLGDRNQNTDKLIF. The DNA for the CDR3 is TGTGCCTGTGACCCAGTGGACGGGCCACTGGGGGATAGGAACCAAAACACCGATAAACTCATCTTT.

The chain employs TRDV2 and TRDJ1; TRDD3 matches at 7 bases. The germline CDR1 and CDR2 sequences are GEAIGNYY and EKD. Trimming at V came to 3 bases and at J to 0 bases, leaving 15 bases not matched to a gene. The CDR3 extends over 18 amino acids. The CDR3 nucleotides read TGTGCCTGTGACCCCCTTAACATCAACTGGGGTCACACCGATAAACTCATCTTT. It specifies CACDPLNINWGHTDKLIF.

The V call is TRDV2, the J call TRDJ1; D ambiguous. The germline CDR1 and CDR2 sequences are GEAIGNYY and EKD. Trimming pared 0 bases from V and 0 bases from J, leaving 25 bases between. The CDR3 is 20 residues long. CDR3 sequence: CACDTVHPFTLGRDTDKLIF. The DNA of the CDR3 is TGTGCCTGTGACACCGTGCATCCTTTTACATTAGGGCGCGACACCGATAAACTCATCTTT.

Notes on this clone: Given a far larger clone just one base away, this is likely a sequencing read error. Other nucleotide sequences in the sample specify the same CDR3. The rearrangement links TRDV2 to TRDJ1; 9 nucleotides line up with TRDD3. CDR1 and CDR2 (germline): GEAIGNYY, EKD. This CDR3 region has 16 residues. CDR3 nucleotides: TGCGCCTGTGACCAGATGGGGGGGATACATCCCGATAAACTCATCTTT. This codes for CACDQMGGIHPDKLIF.

With regard to this clone: A far more abundant clone sits one base away, making this likely a read error. The chain links TRDV2 to TRDJ1; 9 nucleotides line up with TRDD3. This CDR3 is 22 amino acids long. Looked up from germline, CDR1 is GEAIGNYY and CDR2 is EKD. In nucleotides, the CDR3 is TGTGCCTGTGACACTAGCTTCCTAAGGGCCCTGGGGGATCCTCACTACACCGATGAACTCATCTTT. Its protein is CACDTSFLRALGDPHYTDELIF.

Regarding this clone: A read error is possible here, since a much larger clone lies one base away. The CDR3 here is CACDALTGKYTDKLIF. The CDR3 DNA follows: TGTGCCTGTGACGCTTTGACTGGAAAGTACACCGATAAACTCATCTTT. The gene calls are TRDV2 and TRDJ1; a weak D match, TRDD3 (5 bases). The V gene's germline CDR1 is GEAIGNYY and CDR2 EKD. The CDR3 length is 16 residues. Deletions cut 3 bases from V and 0 bases from J, with 16 bases between.

In its sample, this clone was seen a few times. This rearrangement joins TRDV2 to TRDJ1; 10 bases agree with TRDD3. Germline V gene lookup returns CDR1 GEAIGNYY and CDR2 EKD. V was pared by 2 bases and J by 2 bases, with 13 bases of the junction left unmatched. The CDR3 has 18 amino acids. The CDR3 protein is CACDRLGDSSTRTDKLIF. The CDR3 region has the DNA TGTGCCTGTGACAGGCTGGGGGATAGCTCAACCCGGACCGATAAACTCATCTTT.

With regard to this clone: A read error is the likely source, as a far larger clone sits one nucleotide away. Other DNA sequences within the sample encode an identical CDR3. The chain joins TRDV2 to TRDJ1, with unresolved D. Germline V gene lookup returns CDR1 GEAIGNYY and CDR2 EKD. The CDR3 covers 15 residues. V gave up 0 bases and J gave up 0 bases, with 10 bases separating them. CDR3 bases: TGTGCCTGTGACACCGTGGGAGGTTACACCGATAAACTCATCTTT. This sequence encodes CACDTVGGYTDKLIF.

This clone ranks as medium-sized (0.01 to 0.1%). Only one base separates this from a far larger clonotype, so it likely reflects a read error. The sample has other DNA sequences that encode this CDR3 too. This rearrangement joins TRDV2 to TRDJ3, with TRDD3 identical over 7 bases. The CDR3 has 18 amino acids. CDR1 and CDR2 (germline): GEAIGNYY, EKD. V was clipped by 0 bases and J by 0 bases; unmatched bases: 4. This CDR3 is CACDTVGESSWDTRQMFF. The DNA for the CDR3 is TGTGCCTGTGACACCGTGGGGGAGAGCTCCTGGGACACCCGACAGATGTTTTTC.

This clone was observed a few times. The V gene is TRDV2, the J gene TRDJ1; 10 bases map to TRDD3. Germline-derived CDR1 and CDR2 are GEAIGNYY and EKD. Germline trimming cut 0 bases from V and 2 bases from J; bases unmatched to any gene: 8. The CDR3 is 17 amino acids. CDR3 protein: CACDTLLGDQGTDKLIF. The CDR3 nucleotides are TGTGCCTGTGACACCTTACTGGGGGATCAGGGGACCGATAAACTCATCTTT.

By its share, this clone is medium-sized. The chain employs TRDV2 and TRDJ1; 8 bases fit TRDD3. V lost 3 bases and J lost 0; bases outside the gene matches: 11. Germline V gives CDR1 GEAIGNYY, CDR2 EKD. This CDR3 is 17 amino acids long. The DNA for the CDR3 is TGTGCCTGTGACCCAATACTGGGGGGCCAGTACACCGATAAACTCATCTTT. This sequence encodes CACDPILGGQYTDKLIF.

As to this clone: Since a far larger clone is one base different, this is likely a read error. The V and J genes are TRDV2 and TRDJ1; 7 positions agree with TRDD3. V was clipped by 0 bases and J by 0 bases; unmatched bases: 24. Germline V gene sequence: CDR1 GEAIGNYY, CDR2 EKD. This CDR3 is built from 22 residues. CDR3 region: CACDTLLHYLGALPGYTDKLIF. CDR3 bases: TGTGCCTGTGACACCCTTCTCCATTACCTGGGGGCCTTACCCGGGTACACCGATAAACTCATCTTT.

By proportion, this clone is medium-sized (0.01 to 0.1%). The chain links TRDV2 to TRDJ1, with D possibly TRDD3 on 5 matching bases. There are 16 residues in the CDR3. The germline CDR1 and CDR2 sequences are GEAIGNYY and EKD. The V and J ends lost 0 bases and 5 bases respectively, with 18 bases between them. CDR3 region: CACDTLDPGALDKLIF. As DNA, the CDR3 is TGTGCCTGTGACACCCTAGATCCGGGGGCCCTGGATAAACTCATCTTT.

On this clone: A far larger clone is a single base away, which makes a read error likely. The same CDR3 arises from other DNA sequences in this sample as well. The rearrangement uses TRDV2 and TRDJ1, with 10 bases identical to TRDD3. Germline lookup yields CDR1 GEAIGNYY and CDR2 EKD. Trimming at V came to 3 bases and at J to 2 bases, leaving 35 bases not matched to a gene. This CDR3 comprises 25 residues. CDR3 nucleotides: TGTGCCTGTGACTCTCTTGTCGGTCCGTCCGGAGTAGAGGGGGGGATACGCAGCGGGACCGATAAACTCATCTTT. Translation gives CACDSLVGPSGVEGGIRSGTDKLIF.

V usage is TRDV2 and J usage is TRDJ3; 13 bases are a match to TRDD3. The V gene end was trimmed by 3 bases and the J gene end by 0 bases; junction bases not matched to a gene: 13. The CDR3 has 22 amino acids. The germline CDR1 and CDR2 sequences are GEAIGNYY and EKD. CDR3 residues: CACDAVLGDTHASSWDTRQMFF. CDR3 nucleotides: TGTGCCTGTGACGCTGTACTGGGGGATACGCACGCTTCCTCCTGGGACACCCGACAGATGTTTTTC.

The V call is TRDV1, the J call TRDJ1, with 8 nucleotides matching TRDD3. The junction had 2 bases not matched to a gene; V was cut back by 4 bases and J by 1 base. The CDR3 loop spans 14 amino acids. Germline V gene sequence: CDR1 TSWWSYY, CDR2 QGS. CDR3 nucleotide sequence: TGTGCTCTTGGGGCGTGGGGGATCACCGATAAACTCATCTTT. Translating gives CALGAWGITDKLIF.

V and J are TRDV2 and TRDJ3; 7 bases agree with TRDD3. The length of the CDR3 is 16 residues. Looked up from germline, CDR1 is GEAIGNYY and CDR2 is EKD. V lost 0 bases and J lost 3; bases outside the gene matches: 1. CDR3 coding DNA: TGTGCCTGTGACACCCCTGGGGGCTGGGACACCCGACAGATGTTTTTC. Its protein is CACDTPGGWDTRQMFF.

This clone was counted only a few times. The V call is TRDV1, the J call TRDJ1; possibly TRDD3 for D (5 bases). CDR1 and CDR2 (germline): TSWWSYY, QGS. The CDR3 sequence is 16 residues long. With 4 bases removed from V and 1 base from J, the gap between germline ends came to 16 bases. The chain's CDR3 is CALGGKVVGFTDKLIF. The CDR3 nucleotides are TGTGCTCTTGGGGGAAAGGTGGTGGGATTCACCGATAAACTCATCTTT.